This T cell receptor (beta chain) was found in a study of cytomegalovirus exposure and HLA in healthy donors. General study points: Researchers reportedly found TCR beta sequences accurately predicted most subjects' HLA-A and HLA-B alleles. Later analysis found that TCR beta chains associated with HLA were more clonally expanded than other, equally common chains. As was reported, the classifier diagnosed cytomegalovirus status with high specificity and sensitivity. Association of around 17,000 TCR beta sequences with HLA alleles was found at 0.05 false discovery rate in a later analysis.

The PCR made use of 60 Vbeta and 13 Jbeta primers. Here immunoSEQ multiplex PCR was the method, and the copy in TCRdb shows in-frame clones only, minus some. The sample yields fewer than 150,000 clones, roughly 80% seen once. In regard to this clone: Its antigen is unidentified.

This CDR3 region has 15 residues. The germline V and J ends were trimmed by 4 bases and 2 bases, with 15 bases remaining between them. CDR1 SGHRS and CDR2 YFSETQ come from the germline V gene. The sequence was collected from a female donor in good health and CMV-seronegative. The chain has TRBV5-1 and TRBJ1-2, with a possible D match to TRBD1 (6 bases). The sample taken for sequencing was PBMCs. The CDR3 nucleotides are TGCGCCAGCAGCAATCCGGACAGACCAAACTATGGCTACACCTTC. As protein: CASSNPDRPNYGYTF. Filled out from reference TRBV5-1 and TRBJ1-2, the complete variable domain reads KAGVTQTPRYLIKTRGQQVTLSCSPISGHRSVSWYQQTPGQGLQFLFEYFSETQRNKGNFPGRFSGRQFSNSRSEMNVSTLELGDSALYLCASSNPDRPNYGYTFGSGTRLTVV.